This record concerns one T cell receptor beta chain sequence. The clone's antigen remains unknown. No base quality values were provided; no much bigger clone lies one nucleotide off. The data are from a study of intratumoral heterogeneity in liver cancer. With respect to the entire study: Across the full approximately 14-patient cohort, most patients were male and the median age was around 61 years. RNA-seq, DNA sequencing, TCR-seq and SNP array data from multiple regions of hepatocellular carcinoma specimens were combined in the study to investigate intratumor heterogeneity. A total of more than 70 multiregional samples from about 14 HCC patients, consisting of 50 to 55 tumoral and some 20 adjacent nontumoral regions, were included in the overall cohort.

The CDR3 numbers 14 residues from cysteine through phenylalanine. The read is trimmed to its CDR3 DNA, 42 bases read in frame from base 1. For this chain, trimming is 4 bases at the V end and 2 bases at the J end, and the number of junction bases without a gene match is 3. Taken from the germline V gene (reference sequence), the CDR1 and CDR2 loops are GTSNPN and SVGIG. TCR beta chain CDR3 regions were sequenced from genomic DNA using the immunoSEQ assay. Rearranged VDJ segments were amplified with primers that anneal to V and J segments. In the authors' own workflow: The ImmunoSeq Analyzer software was used to compute clonality and richness metrics. Fisher's exact test, supplemented by a beta-binomial method for added stringency, was applied to identify differentially abundant clones between regions. Sourced from immuneACCESS, this table was stored by TCRdb with only in-frame sequences that have V and J called. A share of the clones is absent; for the studies checked, an unresolved V gene accounts for under half, and the remainder has no known explanation. V and J calls and clone size are as listed in that table; D and trimming were resolved from the DNA. The sample table records about 20,000 clones; around 75% of these occur just once. About a sixth of the sample is held by the ten biggest clonotypes.

Broad study findings and their caveats: The authors acknowledged a relatively low patient number and under-sampled tumor-infiltrating lymphocyte representation as limitations.

Every patient had early-stage hepatocellular carcinoma and received no therapy prior to surgical resection. No macroscopic evidence of necrosis or hemorrhage was present in the sampled areas. Multiple regions from two patients underwent TCR sequencing (ImmunoSeq). Frozen resection tissue samples were collected at least 1 cm apart from each other. Samples labelled N were derived from nontumoral liver tissue adjacent to the tumor. Genomic DNA was isolated from bulk tissue with the DNeasy blood and tissue kit. This sequence originates from a woman in her 70s with hepatocellular carcinoma. This chain joins TRBV30 to TRBJ2-3; TRBD1 lines up with 10 middle nucleotides. The sample was tumor-adjacent normal tissue, taken before any cancer treatment. The CDR3 in this case is CAWKTGGLTDTQYF. The nucleotides are TGTGCCTGGAAGACAGGGGGCCTCACAGATACGCAGTATTTT.